This T cell receptor beta chain originates from a study of technical replicates of blood from four donors. Some clones are missing from TCRdb's copy, which holds only in-frame ones; the method was immunoSEQ multiplex PCR. The sample has over 65,000 clones, roughly 96% seen once. This clone was seen only once. Germline V CDR1 and CDR2: SGHTA, FQGNSA. V was pared by 5 bases and J by 3 bases, with 5 bases between. This CDR3 is built from 11 residues. Sequencing was carried out using T cells isolated from PBMCs. The rearrangement joins TRBV7-2 to TRBJ2-7, with D unresolved. The TCR sequence derives from a human donor in good health. The CDR3 DNA sequence: TGTGCCAGCAGCAACTACTACGAGCAGTACTTC. Amino acids: CASSNYYEQYF.